This entry lists 9 T cell receptor beta chains sequenced from one sample in a study of blood T cell repertoires in COVID-19. Only in-frame clones appear in the TCRdb table, and some are missing; sequencing was by immunoSEQ multiplex PCR. The data hold 150,000 to 200,000 clones, with 82% observed a single time. Sequenced: peripheral blood. The source of these receptors is an older woman with acute or convalescent COVID-19.

The CDR3, as DNA: TGTGCCAGCAGCCCCGCGGTCGACGAGCAGTACTTC. This sequence encodes CASSPAVDEQYF. The chain couples TRBV7-8 to TRBJ2-7, with D uncertain. CDR1 SGHVS and CDR2 FQNEAQ come from the germline V gene. The CDR3 sequence is 12 residues long. V was pared by 5 bases and J by 5 bases, with 10 bases between.

The chain couples TRBV5-4 to TRBJ2-1, with 12 bases lining up with TRBD2. This CDR3 comprises 16 residues. Germline V lookup: CDR1 SGHNT, CDR2 YYREEE (reference sequence). Losses at the gene ends were 0 bases for V and 7 bases for J; bases not matched to a gene: 5. CDR3 DNA sequence: TGTGCCAGCAGCTTGGGACTAGCGGGGGCCTTAAATGAGCAGTTCTTC. It specifies CASSLGLAGALNEQFF.

The V call is TRBV18, the J call TRBJ2-1; TRBD1 is a possible D gene (6 bases). Germline V CDR1 and CDR2: KGHSH, LQKENI. Trimming took 4 bases from V and 6 from J, leaving 16 bases between them. The length of the CDR3 is 15 residues. CDR3 sequence (DNA): TGTGCCAGCTCACAGGTTTGGACAGAACCCAATGAGCAGTTCTTC. Residues: CASSQVWTEPNEQFF. The variable domain in full, with the rest retrieved from reference TRBV18 and TRBJ2-1, is NAGVMQNPRHLVRRRGQEARLRCSPMKGHSHVYWYRQLPEEGLKFMVYLQKENIIDESGMPKERFSAEFPKEGPSILRIQQVVRGDSAAYFCASSQVWTEPNEQFFGPGTRLTVL.

J is TRBJ1-2 and V is TRBV7-9; TRBD1 matches 7 bases. The CDR3 runs to 12 residues. Trimming cost V 3 bases and J 8 bases; bases outside gene matches: 3. CDR1 is SEHNR and CDR2 is FQNEAQ in the germline V gene (reference sequence). CDR3 sequence (DNA): TGTGCCAGCAGCTTGGACAGGTCCGGCTACACCTTC. It specifies CASSLDRSGYTF.

The gene calls are TRBV4-1 and TRBJ2-2; D might be TRBD2 (7 bases). The V end lost 0 bases, the J end lost 4 bases, and 15 bases lay between the germline ends. Germline assignment: CDR1 MGHRA and CDR2 YSYEKL. This CDR3 has 17 amino acids. The CDR3 DNA sequence: TGCGCCAGCAGCCAAGATTCGGGGGGCCCGAGCACCGGGGAGCTGTTTTTT. Encoded protein: CASSQDSGGPSTGELFF.

The chain is built from TRBV30 and TRBJ2-6, with 8 bases matching TRBD1. This CDR3 region has 18 residues. The germline CDR1 and CDR2 sequences are GTSNPN and SVGIG (reference sequence). V shed 1 base, J shed 4 bases, and the junction held 12 bases outside the gene matches. The CDR3 loop is CAWSASGTGFPGANVLTF. The CDR3 DNA follows: TGTGCCTGGAGTGCCTCCGGGACAGGTTTCCCCGGGGCCAACGTCCTGACTTTC. Variable domain in full (rest from reference TRBV30 and TRBJ2-6): SQTIHQWPATLVQPVGSPLSLECTVEGTSNPNLYWYRQAAGRGLQLLFYSVGIGQISSEVPQNLSASRPQDRQFILSSKKLLLSDSGFYLCAWSASGTGFPGANVLTFGAGSRLTVL.

The V gene is TRBV19, the J gene TRBJ1-2; 9 bases are shared with TRBD1. Germline V lookup: CDR1 LNHDA, CDR2 SQIVND (reference sequence). The CDR3 totals 13 residues. V trimming: 6 bases; J trimming: 6 bases; junction bases outside the gene matches: 5. The CDR3 nucleotides read TGTGCCAGTAGCGTACAGGGGGCTGATGGCTACACCTTC. Translation gives CASSVQGADGYTF.

Here the CDR3 reads CAISGSQDGYTF. The CDR3 nucleotides read TGTGCCATCTCCGGCAGTCAGGATGGCTACACCTTC. The V call is TRBV10-3, the J call TRBJ1-2; unclear D gene. This CDR3 region has 12 residues. Germline V gene sequence: CDR1 ENHRY, CDR2 SYGVKD. V was pared by 8 bases and J by 6 bases, with 13 bases between.

This chain joins TRBV19 and TRBJ2-3; 9 bases align to TRBD1. CDR1 and CDR2 from the germline V gene are LNHDA and SQIVND (reference sequence). The J segment lost 4 bases and the V segment lost 4 bases, leaving 3 bases of the junction unmatched. The CDR3 runs to 14 residues. Written as DNA, the CDR3 is TGTGCCAGTAGTAAACGGACAGGGGCAGATACGCAGTATTTT. Protein product: CASSKRTGADTQYF.